This T cell receptor beta chain was documented in a study of tumor and adjacent non-tumor tissue in lung cancer. Across the whole study: On average, productive TCRbeta reads reached 4 million to 5 million per sample.

Details on this clonotype: This CDR3 is missing its conserved last phenylalanine or tryptophan, likely due to a read error.

Three rounds of nested PCR, following a modified ARM-PCR protocol, produced the TCRbeta library. TCRdb independently ran MiXCR on the multiplex PCR reads; one entry per CDR3 protein. The table includes approximately 100,000 distinct CDR3 sequences, approximately 60% detected once. The template was RNA from unsorted bulk tissue. More than 3 cm separated this lung sample from the edge of the tumor. In germline, CDR1 is SGHAT, CDR2 FQNNGV. This CDR3 has 12 amino acids. The sample comprised distant non-tumor lung tissue. The source is a man aged 25 to 45 with non-small cell lung cancer. The V and J genes are TRBV11-2 and TRBJ2-7; TRBD1 aligns across 7 bases. CDR3 loop: CTSSLTGVEQYY. CDR3 coding DNA: TGTACCAGCAGCCTTACAGGGGTCGAGCAGTACTAC.